This TCR beta chain was identified during a study of T cell repertoires in cytomegalovirus infection. Overall study: Matching HLA type and CMV infection were both indicated by public TCR beta signatures. Study results and limitations: Carriers of CMV and the relevant HLA type were discriminated by public TCR beta frequency. Predominance within the ex vivo response was attributable to HLA-C-restricted CMV-specific TCR beta clonotypes.

Details on this clonotype: Its specificity is not known.

This CDR3 spans 15 amino acids. Germline-derived CDR1 and CDR2 are MDHEN and SYDVKM. Trimming took off 2 bases at V and 0 bases at J, with 11 bases between the two ends. MiXCR was run by TCRdb on the reads, yielding one entry per CDR3 protein. The data hold about 230,000 distinct CDR3 sequences, with under 25% observed a single time. The rearrangement links TRBV28 to TRBJ2-7; tentative D call: TRBD1 (5 bases). The source material was CD8+ T cells from PBMCs. This TCR came from a human donor in good health (CMV status not recorded). Some clones in this sample may be carry-over from other donors' samples. CDR3 region: CASSLKGLPSYEQYF. In nucleotides, the CDR3 is TGTGCCAGCAGTTTAAAGGGGCTCCCCTCCTACGAGCAGTACTTC.